The 7 T cell receptor beta chains in this list originate from one sample, sequenced in a study of ipilimumab plus nivolumab after autologous stem cell transplantation (TCRdb year 2021). Libraries were made using the immunoSEQ multiplex PCR assay. TCRdb limited this immuneACCESS table to in-frame rearrangements with V and J called. A share of clones is missing; checked studies link under half to unresolved V genes, and the rest is unexplained. This sample holds approximately 18,000 clones; 81% were observed only once. More than 6.5% of the sample is in the top ten clones. Sequences were derived from PBMCs, sampled in a trial of ipilimumab plus nivolumab as post-transplant consolidation. Every receptor here comes from a male donor with diffuse large B-cell lymphoma.

The gene calls are TRBV7-7 and TRBJ2-5; 14 bases line up with TRBD2. V shed 5 bases and J 6 bases; nucleotides not matched to a gene: 5. The CDR3 sequence is 15 residues long. Germline CDR1 SSHAT, CDR2 FNYEAQ (reference sequence). In DNA, the CDR3 is TGTGCCAGCAGCGAAGGACTAGCGGGGGGAAAGACCCAGTACTTC. Its translation is CASSEGLAGGKTQYF.

The V call is TRBV10-3, the J call TRBJ1-6; D possibly corresponds to TRBD1 (6 bases). CDR1 and CDR2 from the germline V gene are ENHRY and SYGVKD. V lost 8 bases and J 10 bases, leaving 27 bases between the germline ends. The CDR3 sequence is 17 residues long. The CDR3 coding sequence is TGTGCCATCGGCGAATGGACCGCCCAGGGGATTAAGTCACCCCTCCACTTT. It codes for CAIGEWTAQGIKSPLHF.

V usage is TRBV18 and J usage is TRBJ2-7, with D tentatively TRBD1 (7 bases). CDR3 length equals 14 residues. Looked up from germline, CDR1 is KGHSH and CDR2 is LQKENI. Trimming cost V 2 bases and J 5 bases, with 13 bases left between them. The CDR3 is CASSPAQGGHEQYF. In DNA form, the CDR3 reads TGTGCCAGCTCACCAGCCCAGGGGGGCCACGAGCAGTACTTC.

The gene calls are TRBV29-1 and TRBJ2-7; D gene uncertain. Germline loops: CDR1 SQVTM, CDR2 ANQGSEA. Trimming removed 1 base at V and 7 bases at J, with 11 bases between. This CDR3 comprises 12 residues. The CDR3 DNA follows: TGCAGCGTTGAAGGTCCGGCCCGGGAGCAGTACTTC. It codes for CSVEGPAREQYF.

This chain joins TRBV5-6 and TRBJ2-5, with unresolved D. The DNA end lines up better with TRBJ2-7; the J call may be wrong. The CDR3 extends over 11 amino acids. CDR1 and CDR2 (germline): SGHDT, YYEEEE. CDR3 bases: TGTGCCAGCAGCTTGGGAATCGAGCAGTACTTC. This sequence encodes CASSLGIEQYF.

The V gene is TRBV7-3, the J gene TRBJ2-2; D assignment may be TRBD1 or TRBD2 (5 bases each). V lost 0 bases and J 2 bases, leaving 7 bases between the germline ends. Germline V gene data show CDR1 as SGHTA and CDR2 as FQGTGA. There are 15 residues in the CDR3. CDR3 nucleotide sequence: TGTGCCAGCAGCTTAACAGGGACCAACACCGGGGAGCTGTTTTTT. Translating gives CASSLTGTNTGELFF. The full variable domain, completed using reference TRBV7-3 and TRBJ2-2, is GAGVSQTPSNKVTEKGKYVELRCDPISGHTALYWYRQSLGQGPEFLIYFQGTGAADDSGLPNDRFFAVRPEGSVSTLKIQRTERGDSAVYLCASSLTGTNTGELFFGEGSRLTVL.

The chain employs TRBV5-8 and TRBJ2-1; D ambiguous. Germline V gene data show CDR1 as SGHTS and CDR2 as YDEGEE. The CDR3 consists of 16 residues. Trimming removed 2 bases from V and 0 bases from J, with 12 bases in between. The DNA of the CDR3 is TGTGCCAGCAGCTTATCGAAGGAGAGCTCCTACAATGAGCAGTTCTTC. Amino acid sequence: CASSLSKESSYNEQFF. Full variable domain (missing parts from reference TRBV5-8 and TRBJ2-1): EAGVTQSPTHLIKTRGQQATLRCSPISGHTSVYWYQQALGLGLQFLLWYDEGEERNRGNFPPRFSGRQFPNYSSELNVNALELEDSALYLCASSLSKESSYNEQFFGPGTRLTVL.